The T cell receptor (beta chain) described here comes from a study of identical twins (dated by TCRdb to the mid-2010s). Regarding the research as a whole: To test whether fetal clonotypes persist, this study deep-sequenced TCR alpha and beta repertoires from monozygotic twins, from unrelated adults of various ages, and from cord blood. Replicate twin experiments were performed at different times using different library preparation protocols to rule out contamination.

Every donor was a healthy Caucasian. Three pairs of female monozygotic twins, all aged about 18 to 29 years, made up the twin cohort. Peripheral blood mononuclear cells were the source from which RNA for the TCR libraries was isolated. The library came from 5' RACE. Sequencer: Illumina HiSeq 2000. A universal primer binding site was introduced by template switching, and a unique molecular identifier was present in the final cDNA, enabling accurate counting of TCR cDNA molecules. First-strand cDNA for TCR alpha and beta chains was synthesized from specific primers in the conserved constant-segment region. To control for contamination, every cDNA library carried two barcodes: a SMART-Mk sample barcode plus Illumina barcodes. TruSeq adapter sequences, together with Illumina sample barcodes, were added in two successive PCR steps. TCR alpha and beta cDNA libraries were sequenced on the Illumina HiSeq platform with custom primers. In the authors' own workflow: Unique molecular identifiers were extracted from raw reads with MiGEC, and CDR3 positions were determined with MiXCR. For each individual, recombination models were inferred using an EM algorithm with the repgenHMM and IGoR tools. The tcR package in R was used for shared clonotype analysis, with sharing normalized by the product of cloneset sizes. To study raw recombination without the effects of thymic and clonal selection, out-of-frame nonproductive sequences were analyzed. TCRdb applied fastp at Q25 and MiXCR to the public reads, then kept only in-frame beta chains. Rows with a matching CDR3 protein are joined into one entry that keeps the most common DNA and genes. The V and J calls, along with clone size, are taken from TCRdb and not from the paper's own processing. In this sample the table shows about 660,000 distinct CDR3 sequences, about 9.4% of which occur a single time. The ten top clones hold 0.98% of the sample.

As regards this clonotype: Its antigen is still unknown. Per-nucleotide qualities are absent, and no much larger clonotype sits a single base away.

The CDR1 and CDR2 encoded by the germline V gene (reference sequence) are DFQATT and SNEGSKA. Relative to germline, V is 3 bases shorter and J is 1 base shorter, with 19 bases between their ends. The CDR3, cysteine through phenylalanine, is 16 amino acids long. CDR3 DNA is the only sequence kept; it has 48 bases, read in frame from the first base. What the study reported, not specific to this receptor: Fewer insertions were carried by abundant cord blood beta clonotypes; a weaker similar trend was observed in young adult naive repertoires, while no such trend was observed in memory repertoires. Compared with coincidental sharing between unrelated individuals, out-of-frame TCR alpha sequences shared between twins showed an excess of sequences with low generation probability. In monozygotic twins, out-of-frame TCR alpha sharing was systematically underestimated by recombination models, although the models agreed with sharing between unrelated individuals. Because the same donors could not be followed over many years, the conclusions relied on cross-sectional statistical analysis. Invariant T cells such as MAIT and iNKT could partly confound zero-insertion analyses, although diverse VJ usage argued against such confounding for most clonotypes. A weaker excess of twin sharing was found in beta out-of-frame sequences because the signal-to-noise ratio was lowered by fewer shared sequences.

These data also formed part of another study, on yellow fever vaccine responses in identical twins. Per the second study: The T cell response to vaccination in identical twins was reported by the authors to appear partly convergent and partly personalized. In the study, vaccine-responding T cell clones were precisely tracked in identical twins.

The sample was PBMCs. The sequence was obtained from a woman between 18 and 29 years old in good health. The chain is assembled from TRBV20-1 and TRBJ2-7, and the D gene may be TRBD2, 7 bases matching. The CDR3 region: CSARAPGGAGSYEQYF. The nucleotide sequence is TGCAGTGCTAGGGCCCCTGGGGGGGCCGGGTCCTACGAGCAGTACTTC.